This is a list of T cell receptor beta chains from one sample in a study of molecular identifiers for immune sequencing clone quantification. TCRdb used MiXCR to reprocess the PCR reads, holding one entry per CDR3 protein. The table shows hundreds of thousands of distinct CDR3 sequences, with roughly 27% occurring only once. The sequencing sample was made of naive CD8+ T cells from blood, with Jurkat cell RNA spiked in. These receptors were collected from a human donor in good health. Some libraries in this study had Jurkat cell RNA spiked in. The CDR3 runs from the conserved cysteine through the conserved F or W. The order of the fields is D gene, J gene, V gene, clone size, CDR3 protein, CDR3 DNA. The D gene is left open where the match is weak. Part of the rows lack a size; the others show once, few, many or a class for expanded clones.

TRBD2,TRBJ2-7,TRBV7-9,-,CASSLWGGTTSYEQYF,TGTGCCAGCAGCTTATGGGGGGGTACTACCTCCTACGAGCAGTACTTC
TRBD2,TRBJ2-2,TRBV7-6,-,CASSSTLAGGRTGELFF,TGTGCCAGCAGCTCGACTCTAGCGGGGGGACGGACCGGGGAGCTGTTTTTT
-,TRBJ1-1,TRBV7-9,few,CASSTRGNTEAFF,TGTGCCAGCTCCACGCGGGGCAACACTGAAGCTTTCTTT
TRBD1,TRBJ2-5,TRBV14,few,CASSPQDRAQETQYF,TGTGCCAGCAGCCCACAGGACAGGGCACAAGAGACCCAGTACTTC
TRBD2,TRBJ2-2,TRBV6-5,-,CASRIVSGGTGELFF,TGTGCCAGCAGGATTGTTAGCGGGGGGACCGGGGAGCTGTTTTTT
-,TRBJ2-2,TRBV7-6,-,CASSLSGQLNTGELLF,TGTGCCAGCAGCTTGAGCGGACAGCTGAACACCGGGGAGCTGCTTTTT
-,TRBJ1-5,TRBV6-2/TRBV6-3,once,CASSQGPNQPRHF,TGTGCCAGCAGTCAGGGGCCCAATCAGCCCCGGCATTTT
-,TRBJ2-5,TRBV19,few,CASSWGTRTHQETQYF,TGTGCCAGTAGTTGGGGGACAAGAACACATCAAGAGACCCAGTACTTC
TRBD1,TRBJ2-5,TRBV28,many,CASSLEGTGGANVVGETQYF,TGTGCCAGCAGTTTGGAGGGGACAGGGGGCGCTAACGTGGTGGGCGAGACCCAGTACTTC
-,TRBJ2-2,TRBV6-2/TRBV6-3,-,CASSYGLATGELFF,TGTGCCAGCAGTTACGGGCTAGCGACCGGGGAGCTGTTTTTT
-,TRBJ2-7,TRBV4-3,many,CASSQVGNTYEQYF,TGCGCCAGCAGCCAAGTAGGCAACACCTACGAGCAGTACTTC
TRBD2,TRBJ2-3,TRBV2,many,CASRGGRPPTDTQYF,TGTGCCAGCAGGGGCGGGAGGCCTCCGACAGATACGCAGTATTTT
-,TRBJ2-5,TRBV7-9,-,CASSPRPGRGPGETQYF,TGTGCCAGCAGCCCACGGCCGGGTCGGGGCCCAGGGGAGACCCAGTACTTC
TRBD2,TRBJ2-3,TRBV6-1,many,CASRDSGGATDTQYF,TGTGCCAGCAGGGATAGCGGGGGGGCCACGGATACGCAGTATTTT
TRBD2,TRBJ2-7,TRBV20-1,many,CSAHEGLAGETYEQYF,TGCAGTGCTCACGAGGGGCTAGCGGGAGAAACCTACGAGCAGTACTTC
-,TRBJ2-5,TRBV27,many,CASNPRGPQGPNLPQYF,TGTGCCAGCAATCCCCGAGGTCCCCAGGGCCCCAACCTACCCCAGTACTTC
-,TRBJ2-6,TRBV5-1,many,CASSLASLAGQANVLTF,TGCGCCAGCAGCTTGGCAAGTCTGGCAGGGCAAGCCAACGTCCTGACTTTC
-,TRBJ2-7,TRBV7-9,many,CASSLHGGTYEQYF,TGTGCCAGCAGCTTGCATGGAGGTACCTACGAGCAGTACTTC
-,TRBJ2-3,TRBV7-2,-,CAGSLGFGTDTQYF,TGTGCCGGCAGCTTAGGTTTTGGCACAGATACGCAGTATTTT
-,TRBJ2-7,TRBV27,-,CASSLKGPVPSYKQYF,TGTGCCAGCAGTTTAAAGGGACCCGTCCCATCCTACAAGCAGTACTTC
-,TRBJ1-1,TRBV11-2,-,CASSLGAGRWTEAFF,TGTGCCAGCAGCTTAGGGGCAGGGCGTTGGACTGAAGCTTTCTTT
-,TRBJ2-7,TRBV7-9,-,CASSSTWTAYEQYF,TGTGCCAGCAGCTCGACTTGGACAGCCTACGAGCAGTACTTC
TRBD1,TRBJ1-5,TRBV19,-,CASSQEGASNQPQHF,TGTGCCAGTAGCCAAGAGGGGGCCAGCAATCAGCCCCAGCATTTT
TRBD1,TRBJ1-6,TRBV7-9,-,CASSPDRGRIYSPLHF,TGTGCCAGCAGCCCCGACAGGGGGAGAATTTATTCACCCCTCCACTTT
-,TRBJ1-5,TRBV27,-,CASSGNNQPQHF,TGTGCCAGCAGTGGGAACAATCAGCCCCAGCATTTT
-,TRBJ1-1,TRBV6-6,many,CASSPGGTAEAFF,TGTGCCAGCAGTCCAGGTGGAACAGCTGAAGCTTTCTTT
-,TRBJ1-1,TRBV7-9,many,CASTGGMNTEAFF,TGTGCCAGCACCGGGGGCATGAACACTGAAGCTTTCTTT
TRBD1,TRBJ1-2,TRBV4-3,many,CASSLGQGLNYGYTF,TGCGCCAGCAGCCTAGGACAGGGTCTAAACTATGGCTACACCTTC
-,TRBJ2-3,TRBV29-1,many,CSVEEGRGTDTDTQYF,TGCAGCGTTGAAGAGGGGCGAGGGACGGACACAGATACGCAGTATTTT
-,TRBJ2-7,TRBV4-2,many,CASSQEVAAYEQYF,TGTGCCAGCAGCCAGGAAGTAGCAGCCTACGAGCAGTACTTC
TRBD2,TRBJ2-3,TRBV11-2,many,CASSSRLAGGTDTQYF,TGTGCCAGCAGCTCACGCCTAGCGGGGGGCACAGATACGCAGTATTTT
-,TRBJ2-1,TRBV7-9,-,CASSPTGTGGYLPDEQFF,TGTGCCAGCAGCCCCACTGGGACGGGCGGGTACTTGCCCGATGAGCAGTTCTTC
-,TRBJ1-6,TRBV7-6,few,CASSLKGVDSPLHF,TGTGCCAGCAGCTTGAAGGGCGTCGATTCACCCCTCCACTTT
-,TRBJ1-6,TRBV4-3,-,CASSQDRLGNSPLHF,TGCGCCAGCAGCCAAGACAGGTTGGGAAATTCACCCCTCCACTTT
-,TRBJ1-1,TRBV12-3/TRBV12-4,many,CASRTGKQMNTEAFF,TGTGCCAGCAGAACGGGAAAGCAGATGAACACTGAAGCTTTCTTT
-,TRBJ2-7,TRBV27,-,CASSLYGDEQYF,TGTGCCAGCAGTTTATATGGAGACGAGCAGTACTTC
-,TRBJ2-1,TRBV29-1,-,CSVEDLGSKSSYNEQFF,TGCAGCGTTGAAGATTTGGGTTCTAAAAGCTCCTACAATGAGCAGTTCTTC
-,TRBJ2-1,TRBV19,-,CASSISMGLDKQFF,TGTGCCAGTAGTATATCGATGGGATTGGATAAGCAGTTCTTC
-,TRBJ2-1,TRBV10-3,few,CAIGEVTGPNNEQFF,TGTGCCATCGGGGAGGTCACGGGACCAAACAATGAGCAGTTCTTC
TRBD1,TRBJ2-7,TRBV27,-,CASSSNRGYSYEQYF,TGTGCCAGCAGTAGCAACAGGGGGTACTCCTACGAGCAGTACTTC
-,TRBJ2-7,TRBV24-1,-,CATSGDFDSYEQYF,TGTGCCACCAGTGGGGACTTCGACTCCTACGAGCAGTACTTC
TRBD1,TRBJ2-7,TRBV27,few,CASSPTGVYYEQYF,TGTGCCAGCAGTCCGACAGGGGTGTATTACGAGCAGTACTTC
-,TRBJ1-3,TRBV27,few,CASRPLGGNTIYF,TGTGCCAGCAGACCGCTCGGCGGAAACACCATATATTTT
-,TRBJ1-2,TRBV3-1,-,CASSQGRGAGYGYTF,TGTGCCAGCAGCCAAGGCCGGGGCGCGGGCTATGGCTACACCTTC
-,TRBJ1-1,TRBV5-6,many,CASSLRGARNTEAFF,TGTGCCAGCAGCTTGCGAGGAGCCCGGAACACTGAAGCTTTCTTT
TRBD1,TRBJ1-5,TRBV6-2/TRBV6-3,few,CASSYPDRAANQPQHF,TGTGCCAGCAGTTACCCGGACAGGGCTGCGAATCAGCCCCAGCATTTT
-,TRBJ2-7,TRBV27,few,CASRGRESYEQYF,TGTGCCAGTAGAGGACGGGAGTCCTACGAGCAGTACTTC
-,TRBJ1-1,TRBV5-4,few,CASSLGPYMNTEAFF,TGTGCCAGCAGCTTGGGACCCTATATGAACACTGAAGCTTTCTTT
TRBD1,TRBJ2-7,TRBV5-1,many,CASSSYDRDNYEQYF,TGCGCCAGCAGCTCCTACGACAGGGACAACTACGAGCAGTACTTC
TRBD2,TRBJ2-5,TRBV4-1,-,CAGSQWVAGGPGETQYF,TGCGCCGGCAGCCAATGGGTAGCGGGAGGGCCAGGAGAGACCCAGTACTTC
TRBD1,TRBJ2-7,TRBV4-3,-,CASSQYRGFSYEQYF,TGCGCCAGCAGCCAATACAGGGGCTTTTCCTACGAGCAGTACTTC
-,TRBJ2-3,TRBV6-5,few,CASSPRVSSSTDTQYF,TGTGCCAGCAGCCCGCGCGTGAGCTCTAGCACAGATACGCAGTATTTT
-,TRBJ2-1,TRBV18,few,CASSPTFLARLYNEQFF,TGTGCCAGCTCACCGACTTTCCTAGCCCGCCTCTACAATGAGCAGTTCTTC
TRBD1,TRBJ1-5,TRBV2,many,CASSQGDQPQHF,TGTGCCAGCAGCCAGGGGGATCAGCCCCAGCATTTT